These 19 T cell receptor beta chains came from one sample sequenced in a study of T cells in Graves' hyperthyroidism and ophthalmopathy. Researchers amplified the TCR beta CDR3 regions from RNA transcripts. First-round RT-PCR targeting the TCR CDR3 was performed with the HTBI primer set. TCRdb ran MiXCR on the multiplex PCR reads and lists one entry per CDR3 protein. The sample gives about 620,000 distinct CDR3 sequences, 15% to 20% of which show up once; about 3.8% is in the top ten. The sample consisted of blood. The source is a woman in her twenties or thirties with Graves' hyperthyroidism.

This clonotype was picked up a small number of times. V is TRBV28 and J is TRBJ1-2, with 8 bases aligning to TRBD1. Looked up from germline, CDR1 is MDHEN and CDR2 is SYDVKM. This CDR3 region has 15 residues. J was trimmed by 3 bases and V by 8 bases; bases with no gene match: 11. CDR3: CASYALPGQDYGYTF. Written as DNA, the CDR3 is TGTGCCAGCTACGCTTTACCGGGACAGGACTATGGCTACACCTTC.

This clonotype was found many times. This chain links TRBV7-2 with TRBJ1-6; D possibly corresponds to TRBD1 (6 bases). The CDR3 is 15 amino acids. Between the trimmed V and J ends, which lost 5 bases and 7 bases, there was a span of 15 bases. The germline V gene encodes CDR1 SGHTA and CDR2 FQGNSA. The CDR3, as DNA: TGTGCCAGCAGCCTCCAACAGGGCTTGAATTCACCCCTCCACTTT. Translating it yields CASSLQQGLNSPLHF.

A single count supports this clonotype. The chain joins TRBV2 to TRBJ2-1; 12 bases agree with TRBD2. The CDR3 is 16 residues long. CDR1 and CDR2 (germline): SNHLY, FYNNEI. V gave up 3 bases and J gave up 8 bases; unmatched junction bases: 8. CDR3 region: CASSDVLAGGPDEQFF. As DNA, the CDR3 is TGTGCCAGCAGTGATGTCCTAGCGGGAGGGCCCGATGAGCAGTTCTTC.

The chain couples TRBV9 to TRBJ2-1, with D perhaps matching TRBD1 (6 bases). With 4 bases removed from V and 0 bases from J, the gap between germline ends came to 14 bases. In germline, CDR1 is SGDLS, CDR2 YYNGEE. The CDR3 is 16 amino acids. CDR3 residues: CASSSGKGGSYNEQFF. In DNA, the CDR3 is TGTGCCAGCAGCTCAGGGAAAGGGGGCTCCTACAATGAGCAGTTCTTC.

The chain couples TRBV29-1 to TRBJ2-5, with 8 bases matching TRBD1. CDR3 length equals 14 residues. The V segment lost 7 bases and the J segment 3 bases; nucleotides outside the gene matches: 10. Germline CDR1 and CDR2: SQVTM and ANQGSEA. CDR3 DNA sequence: TGCAGCGCCTCGACAGGGGACCCTAAAGAGACCCAGTACTTC. It specifies CSASTGDPKETQYF. The whole variable domain, filled in from reference TRBV29-1 and TRBJ2-5, reads SAVISQKPSRDICQRGTSLTIQCQVDSQVTMMFWYRQQPGQSLTLIATANQGSEATYESGFVIDKFPISRPNLTFSTLTVSNMSPEDSSIYLCSASTGDPKETQYFGPGTRLLVL.

This clonotype turned up a few times. The V call is TRBV5-1, the J call TRBJ2-5; D is possibly TRBD2 (6 bases). V was trimmed by 6 bases and J by 4 bases, leaving 16 bases between them. The CDR3 has 14 amino acids. From germline, CDR1 is SGHRS and CDR2 YFSETQ. CDR3 region: CASNPSGTGETQYF. CDR3 nucleotides: TGCGCCAGCAACCCATCAGGGACTGGAGAGACCCAGTACTTC.

Only a few counts were recorded for this clonotype. The genes are TRBV7-9 and TRBJ2-2; D is tentatively TRBD1 or TRBD2 (5 bases each). Looked up from germline, CDR1 is SEHNR and CDR2 is FQNEAQ (reference sequence). V lost 1 base and J 2 bases, leaving 14 bases between the germline ends. The CDR3 runs 17 residues. The CDR3 nucleotides read TGTGCCAGCAGCTTAGTTCGGTCAGGGAGAAACACCGGGGAGCTGTTTTTT. This codes for CASSLVRSGRNTGELFF.

This clonotype was counted only a few times. V gene TRBV19 combines with J gene TRBJ2-3, with TRBD2 identical over 9 bases. Germline lookup yields CDR1 LNHDA and CDR2 SQIVND (reference sequence). The ends lost 3 bases at V and 0 bases at J; junction bases unmatched: 4. The CDR3 has 16 amino acids. CDR3 nucleotide sequence: TGTGCCAGTAGTATCTTCCTAGCGGGAAGCACAGATACGCAGTATTTT. It is translated as CASSIFLAGSTDTQYF.

This clonotype has a count of ten or more. V gene TRBV12-3 or TRBV12-4 combines with J gene TRBJ2-7; D remains unclear. The CDR3 has 12 amino acids. V shed 6 bases and J shed 3 bases, with 9 bases lying between them. The CDR3 nucleotides are TGTGCCAGCAGCCGTAGGGACTACGAGCAGTACTTC. This sequence encodes CASSRRDYEQYF.

This clonotype was counted between two and nine times. This chain joins TRBV9 and TRBJ2-3, with D possibly matching TRBD2 (7 bases). The V gene's germline CDR1 is SGDLS and CDR2 YYNGEE. V was pared by 2 bases and J by 2 bases, with 15 bases between. The CDR3 sequence is 16 residues long. The CDR3 protein is CASSVRGGGHTDTQYF. The CDR3 DNA sequence: TGTGCCAGCAGCGTGAGGGGGGGGGGCCACACAGATACGCAGTATTTT.

This clonotype was detected a few times. The chain couples TRBV6-1 to TRBJ1-4; a possible D gene is TRBD1 (5 bases). Trimming pared 2 bases from V and 8 bases from J, leaving 15 bases between. Per the germline V gene, CDR1 is MNHNS and CDR2 is SASEGT. The CDR3 contains 15 residues. The CDR3 coding sequence is TGTGCCAGCAGTGAATTTCCAGGGAGGGGCGAAAAACTGTTTTTT. Translation: CASSEFPGRGEKLFF.

The gene calls are TRBV7-6 and TRBJ2-7, with D tentatively TRBD1 (6 bases). The ends were cut back, 0 bases at V and 3 bases at J, with 12 bases in the middle. The CDR3 has 15 amino acids. Germline V gives CDR1 SGHVS, CDR2 FNYEAQ. The CDR3 sequence: CASSLAAGVSYEQYF. In DNA, the CDR3 is TGTGCCAGCAGCTTAGCGGCAGGGGTGAGCTACGAGCAGTACTTC. Full variable domain (rest looked up from reference TRBV7-6 and TRBJ2-7): GAGVSQSPRYKVTKRGQDVALRCDPISGHVSLYWYRQALGQGPEFLTYFNYEAQQDKSGLPNDRFSAERPEGSISTLTIQRTEQRDSAMYRCASSLAAGVSYEQYFGPGTRLTVT.

This clonotype was found many times. The gene calls are TRBV3-1 and TRBJ2-1; unclear D gene. Trimming shortened V by 8 bases and J by 6 bases, and 8 bases separated the two germline ends. This CDR3 spans 11 amino acids. CDR1 is LGHDT and CDR2 is YNNKEL in the germline V gene (reference sequence). The CDR3 loop is CASVGGNEQFF. DNA for the CDR3: TGTGCCAGCGTTGGTGGCAATGAGCAGTTCTTC.

The V gene is TRBV5-1, the J gene TRBJ1-6; TRBD1 matches 10 bases. The ends lost 4 bases at V and 4 bases at J; junction bases unmatched: 5. The CDR3 length is 16 residues. Germline loops: CDR1 SGHRS, CDR2 YFSETQ. The CDR3, as DNA: TGCGCCAGCAGCGAGACAGGGGGCGGTTATAATTCACCCCTCCACTTT. It translates to CASSETGGGYNSPLHF.

Note on this clonotype: The germline gene is not matched at one end of the junction; a read error may be the cause. The chain links TRBV20-1 to TRBJ2-1; 14 nucleotides agree with TRBD2. Germline V gives CDR1 DFQATT, CDR2 SNEGSKA (reference sequence). The CDR3 length is 17 residues. CDR3 nucleotide sequence: TGCAGTGCTAGAGATCTACGGGGACTAGCGGGAGCCAATAAGCAGTTCTTC. It specifies CSARDLRGLAGANKQFF.

V gene TRBV15 combines with J gene TRBJ1-6; D gene ambiguous. This CDR3 region has 12 residues. The V gene's germline CDR1 is LNHNV and CDR2 YYDKDF (reference sequence). V shed 4 bases and J shed 9 bases, with 7 bases lying between them. The CDR3 DNA follows: TGTGCCACCAGCACAGAGATTTCACCCCTCCACTTT. Protein sequence: CATSTEISPLHF.

This clonotype came up many times. The junction departs from germline at one end; a sequencing error may be responsible. J is TRBJ2-7 and V is TRBV7-2; 9 bases line up with TRBD2. The CDR3 totals 13 residues. The germline V gene encodes CDR1 SGHTA and CDR2 FQGNSA. This CDR3 is CASSIAGVDEQYF. In DNA, the CDR3 is TGTGCCAGCAGCATAGCGGGAGTCGACGAGCAGTACTTC.

The V and J genes are TRBV13 and TRBJ2-6, with unresolved D. The ends were cut back, 0 bases at V and 1 base at J, with 7 bases in the middle. This CDR3 region has 16 residues. Germline V gives CDR1 PRHDT, CDR2 FYEKMQ (reference sequence). CDR3 sequence (DNA): TGTGCCAGCAGCTTAGGACAAATTTCTGGGGCCAACGTCCTGACTTTC. This translates into CASSLGQISGANVLTF.

As DNA, the CDR3 is TGTGCCAGCAGTTACGGCCCTCCGGGGGGAAACATTCAGTACTTC. This gives the protein CASSYGPPGGNIQYF. The rearrangement links TRBV6-2 or TRBV6-3 to TRBJ2-4, with 7 positions matching TRBD2. CDR1 MNHEY and CDR2 SVGEGT come from the germline V gene. V dropped 2 bases and J dropped 6; count of bases not matched to a gene: 7. The CDR3 is 15 amino acids.